A selection of T cell receptor beta chains follows, all from one sample in a study of T cell repertoires in cytomegalovirus infection. TCRdb recomputed calls from the reads with MiXCR, one row per CDR3 protein. The data hold over 300,000 distinct CDR3 sequences, with over 7.5% observed a single time. The source material was PBMCs. Receptors were obtained from a human donor in good health (CMV status not recorded). Some clones in this sample may be carry-over from other donors' samples. Each CDR3 is given with its conserved first and last residue. A D gene is named only where the DNA matches it firmly. Only some rows state a clone size, as once, few, many or a class for expanded clones.

d_call,j_call,clone_size,v_call,cdr3_aa,cdr3_nt
NA,TRBJ2-7,many,TRBV7-2,CASSLDGRNYEQYF,TGTGCCAGCAGCTTAGACGGTCGGAACTACGAGCAGTACTTC
TRBD2,TRBJ2-5,many,TRBV7-2,CASSSITSGQETQYF,TGTGCCAGCAGCTCAATTACTAGCGGACAAGAGACCCAGTACTTC
NA,TRBJ1-6,few,TRBV9,CASSVEVVDSPLHF,TGTGCCAGCAGCGTAGAGGTCGTTGATTCACCCCTCCACTTT
NA,TRBJ1-6,few,TRBV2,CASSGQSSSYNSPLHF,TGTGCCAGCAGTGGACAGTCCAGCTCCTATAATTCACCCCTCCACTTT
TRBD2,TRBJ2-1,NA,TRBV11-2,CASSLGTSGGAVDEQFF,TGTGCCAGCAGCTTAGGAACTAGCGGGGGGGCCGTGGATGAGCAGTTCTTC
NA,TRBJ2-1,NA,TRBV9,CASSVVGNTRGSSEQFF,TGTGCCAGCAGCGTAGTGGGGAACACTAGGGGATCTAGTGAGCAGTTCTTC
TRBD2,TRBJ2-1,many,TRBV7-8,CASSSSTSGAYNEQFF,TGTGCCAGCAGCTCCTCTACTAGCGGGGCGTACAATGAGCAGTTCTTC
NA,TRBJ1-2,NA,TRBV29-1,CSVEPRRGYYGYTF,TGCAGCGTTGAACCCCGAAGGGGCTACTATGGCTACACCTTC
TRBD1,TRBJ1-5,NA,TRBV20-1,CSARGQGKDQPQHF,TGCAGTGCTAGAGGACAGGGGAAGGATCAGCCCCAGCATTTT
TRBD2,TRBJ2-3,many,TRBV7-9,CASSFPVGLAGGTSTDTQYF,TGTGCCAGCAGCTTCCCGGTCGGACTAGCGGGAGGGACTAGCACAGATACGCAGTATTTT
NA,TRBJ2-7,few,TRBV10-3,CAISEYNYEQYF,TGTGCCATCAGTGAGTACAATTACGAGCAGTACTTC
NA,TRBJ2-7,many,TRBV7-2,CASSGGPSGEQYF,TGTGCCAGCAGCGGTGGACCATCTGGAGAGCAGTACTTC
TRBD1,TRBJ2-7,NA,TRBV7-6,CASSHSLHQGDEQYF,TGTGCCAGCAGCCATAGCCTCCATCAGGGGGACGAGCAGTACTTC
NA,TRBJ1-6,few,TRBV7-6,CASSSLGGSGSHSPLHF,TGTGCCAGCAGCTCCCTCGGAGGCTCGGGCAGTCATTCACCCCTCCACTTT
NA,TRBJ2-7,few,TRBV6-5,CASSEFPGSAYEQYF,TGTGCCAGCAGTGAATTTCCGGGATCTGCCTACGAGCAGTACTTC
NA,TRBJ2-5,NA,TRBV6-2/TRBV6-3,CASSSGTLATQYF,TGTGCCAGCAGTTCCGGGACCTTAGCGACCCAGTACTTC
NA,TRBJ2-3,many,TRBV7-9,CASSSPGTQYF,TGTGCCAGCAGCTCCCCTGGTACGCAGTATTTT
NA,TRBJ2-5,many,TRBV12-3/TRBV12-4,CASSTDGGGRETQYF,TGTGCCAGCAGTACAGACGGTGGGGGGCGAGAGACCCAGTACTTC
NA,TRBJ1-1,few,TRBV7-2,CASSLLGTTQEAFF,TGTGCCAGCAGCTTACTTGGGACAACCCAGGAAGCTTTCTTT
TRBD2,TRBJ2-4,many,TRBV7-2,CASSLRLAVAKNIQYF,TGTGCCAGCAGCTTACGACTAGCGGTAGCCAAAAACATTCAGTACTTC
NA,TRBJ1-5,NA,TRBV14,CASSQHDGSNQPQHF,TGTGCCAGCAGCCAACACGACGGTAGCAATCAGCCCCAGCATTTT
TRBD1,TRBJ2-7,NA,TRBV5-6,CASSLDRDGFLSHQSYEQYF,TGTGCCAGCAGCCTCGACAGGGACGGCTTCCTATCGCACCAATCCTACGAGCAGTACTTC
NA,TRBJ1-1,many,TRBV7-2,CASSLKAQFEAFF,TGTGCCAGCAGCTTAAAGGCCCAGTTTGAAGCTTTCTTT
NA,TRBJ2-1,few,TRBV24-1,CATSDLGGRDEQFF,TGTGCCACCAGTGATCTGGGGGGGCGGGATGAGCAGTTCTTC
NA,TRBJ1-1,NA,TRBV7-6,CASSLGVQNTEAFF,TGTGCCAGCAGCTTAGGGGTCCAGAACACTGAAGCTTTCTTT
NA,TRBJ2-5,many,TRBV6-2/TRBV6-3,CASSYSAGPVSLVMQETQYF,TGTGCCAGCAGTTACTCAGCAGGCCCGGTTTCGCTTGTCATGCAAGAGACCCAGTACTTC
NA,TRBJ2-1,few,TRBV19,CASSIYPGSYNEQFF,TGTGCCAGTAGTATATATCCAGGATCCTACAATGAGCAGTTCTTC
TRBD2,TRBJ2-1,many,TRBV12-3/TRBV12-4,CASSRSGTSGGKGSYNEQFF,TGTGCCAGCAGTCGCTCCGGGACTAGCGGGGGGAAAGGCTCCTACAATGAGCAGTTCTTC
TRBD2,TRBJ2-5,NA,TRBV20-1,CSARPAGELRETQYF,TGCAGTGCTAGACCAGCGGGGGAACTTCGAGAGACCCAGTACTTC
NA,TRBJ2-5,many,TRBV7-9,CASSPVAGLTKETQYF,TGTGCCAGCAGCCCAGTGGCGGGCCTTACGAAAGAGACCCAGTACTTC
TRBD2,TRBJ2-1,NA,TRBV11-2,CASSLVTLAGGVSYNEQFF,TGTGCCAGCAGCTTAGTCACCCTAGCGGGGGGTGTCTCCTACAATGAGCAGTTCTTC
NA,TRBJ2-1,few,TRBV11-2,CASKRDAGAGEQFF,TGTGCCAGCAAACGAGACGCGGGGGCCGGTGAGCAGTTCTTC
NA,TRBJ1-6,many,TRBV6-6,CASSYSIARTLASPLHF,TGTGCCAGCAGTTACTCGATCGCGAGGACCCTCGCTTCACCCCTCCACTTT
TRBD2,TRBJ2-7,many,TRBV6-2/TRBV6-3,CASSFDAGGSEQYF,TGTGCCAGCAGTTTTGATGCGGGGGGCAGTGAGCAGTACTTC
NA,TRBJ2-5,few,TRBV4-1,CASSHPLFVGGGKETQYF,TGCGCCAGCAGCCATCCCCTTTTTGTAGGGGGGGGGAAAGAGACCCAGTACTTC
NA,TRBJ1-5,few,TRBV5-4,CASSLMGGGNQPQHF,TGTGCCAGCAGCCTGATGGGGGGAGGCAATCAGCCCCAGCATTTT
NA,TRBJ1-1,many,TRBV7-9,CASSLLGLNTEAFF,TGTGCCAGCAGCTTATTAGGCCTTAACACTGAAGCTTTCTTT